The 27 T cell receptor beta chains given below trace back to one sample, sequenced in a study of T cell changes during pregnancy in multiple sclerosis. Only in-frame clones appear in the TCRdb table, and some are missing; sequencing was by immunoSEQ multiplex PCR. The table records 40,000 to 55,000 clones, roughly 90% of them present only once. The input for sequencing was peripheral blood, taken in the first trimester of pregnancy. These receptors originate from a female donor in good health, enrolled as a control in a pregnancy study.

The chain is built from TRBV28 and TRBJ2-3; 12 nucleotides line up with TRBD2. The CDR3 extends over 18 amino acids. Germline CDR1 is MDHEN and CDR2 is SYDVKM. J lost 2 bases, V lost 4 bases, and 10 bases had no gene match. CDR3 bases: TGTGCCAGCAGTTGGGTGACTAGCGGGAGCAAGGACACAGATACGCAGTATTTT. This sequence encodes CASSWVTSGSKDTDTQYF.

The CDR3 here is CASSPGPGADTQYF. The CDR3 DNA sequence: TGCGCCAGCAGCCCGGGCCCGGGGGCAGATACGCAGTATTTT. The genes are TRBV5-1 and TRBJ2-3; tentative D call: TRBD2 (6 bases). This CDR3 spans 14 amino acids. V shed 4 bases and J shed 4 bases, with 13 bases lying between them. Germline CDR1 SGHRS, CDR2 YFSETQ.

This clone was found once. The CDR3 DNA reads TGTGCCAGCAGCCAATATGGCGGGGGAAGGCTAGGCGAGCAGTACTTC. It yields the protein CASSQYGGGRLGEQYF. The V and J genes are TRBV11-3 and TRBJ2-7, with 7 bases that match TRBD2. Trimming removed 5 bases from V and 6 bases from J; junction bases left unmatched: 16. Germline V lookup: CDR1 SGHNT, CDR2 YENEEA. This CDR3 has 16 residues.

The rearrangement links TRBV5-1 to TRBJ2-1, with D possibly TRBD2 on 7 matching bases. The V gene lost 6 bases and the J gene lost 9 bases, with 13 bases spanning the gap. This CDR3 comprises 12 residues. The germline CDR1 and CDR2 sequences are SGHRS and YFSETQ. CDR3 bases: TGCGCCAGCAATTGGGGGGGGCCTGAGCAGTTCTTC. Its protein product is CASNWGGPEQFF.

V gene TRBV7-9 combines with J gene TRBJ2-7, with 11 nucleotides matching TRBD2. The CDR3 consists of 15 residues. Germline V CDR1 and CDR2: SEHNR, FQNEAQ (reference sequence). With 3 bases clipped from V and 2 bases from J, the junction kept 3 bases outside the gene matches. This chain's CDR3 is CASSLTSGIAYEQYF. In DNA, the CDR3 is TGTGCCAGCAGCTTGACTAGCGGGATTGCCTACGAGCAGTACTTC.

J is TRBJ2-1 and V is TRBV13; 10 bases fit TRBD2. This CDR3 contains 16 residues. Germline CDR1 reads PRHDT; CDR2 reads FYEKMQ (reference sequence). Germline trimming cut 5 bases from V and 5 bases from J; bases unmatched to any gene: 9. The CDR3 DNA sequence: TGTGCCAGCAGCGGAGCTAGCGGGAGCTTCCACAATGAGCAGTTCTTC. It specifies CASSGASGSFHNEQFF.

V is TRBV5-1 and J is TRBJ2-2, with 10 bases that match TRBD1. The CDR3 has 17 amino acids. Per germline, CDR1 SGHRS and CDR2 YFSETQ. The ends lost 4 bases at V and 7 bases at J; junction bases unmatched: 13. The CDR3 region has the DNA TGCGCCAGCAGCATGACAGGGGGCGCGCTTCAACTCGGGGAGCTGTTTTTT. This gives the protein CASSMTGGALQLGELFF.

The chain is built from TRBV5-4 and TRBJ2-7, with D perhaps matching TRBD2 (6 bases). Germline CDR1 reads SGHNT; CDR2 reads YYREEE (reference sequence). Trimming took off 4 bases at V and 5 bases at J, with 16 bases between the two ends. This CDR3 is 14 amino acids long. CDR3 sequence reads: CASSRLGGTNEQYF. As DNA, the CDR3 is TGTGCCAGCAGCCGCCTCGGCGGGACCAACGAGCAGTACTTC.

The genes are TRBV7-9 and TRBJ1-1; a possible D gene is TRBD1 (6 bases). The germline gives CDR1 SEHNR, CDR2 FQNEAQ (reference sequence). This CDR3 comprises 14 residues. Trimming pared 2 bases from V and 2 bases from J, leaving 9 bases between. The CDR3 loop reads CASSLQQGNTEAFF. Here the CDR3 DNA reads TGTGCCAGCAGCTTACAACAGGGTAACACTGAAGCTTTCTTT.

The CDR3 nucleotides are TGCAGCGTTGAGGGAGACCAAGAGACCCAGTACTTC. Its translation is CSVEGDQETQYF. The rearrangement links TRBV29-1 to TRBJ2-5, with D perhaps matching TRBD2 (5 bases). The germline V gene has CDR1 SQVTM and CDR2 ANQGSEA. The CDR3 is made up of 12 amino acids. Trimming cost V 3 bases and J 0 bases, with 5 bases left between them.

The rearrangement links TRBV4-3 to TRBJ2-7, with D perhaps matching TRBD1 (6 bases). Trimming stripped 0 bases from V and 0 bases from J, with 18 bases between. Germline CDR1 and CDR2: LGHNA and YSLEER. This CDR3 has 18 amino acids. The DNA for the CDR3 is TGCGCCAGCAGCCAAGACTATCACCCAAGGGGGAGCTCCTACGAGCAGTACTTC. It translates to CASSQDYHPRGSSYEQYF.

This clone has only one observation. The V and J genes are TRBV5-1 and TRBJ2-1; D is unresolved. CDR1 and CDR2 (germline): SGHRS, YFSETQ. This CDR3 has 13 residues. The V and J ends lost 0 bases and 9 bases respectively, with 10 bases between them. The CDR3, as DNA: TGCGCCAGCAGCTTGGCGAGCTATGCTGAGCAGTTCTTC. Its protein product is CASSLASYAEQFF.

The CDR3 sequence is CASNVGGDQAFF. The CDR3 coding sequence is TGTGCCAGCAATGTAGGGGGTGATCAAGCTTTCTTT. This chain uses TRBV2 with TRBJ1-1; D might be TRBD1 (6 bases). Germline V CDR1 and CDR2: SNHLY, FYNNEI. This CDR3 is built from 12 residues. V was shortened by 7 bases and J by 9 bases, with 15 bases between the two germline ends.

This chain joins TRBV5-5 and TRBJ1-6, with D unclear. In germline, CDR1 is SGHKS, CDR2 YYEKEE (reference sequence). CDR3 size: 17 residues. V was pared by 0 bases and J by 0 bases, with 10 bases between. In DNA, the CDR3 is TGTGCCAGCAGCTTGGTGTTCCCGAGCTCCTATAATTCACCCCTCCACTTT. Translating gives CASSLVFPSSYNSPLHF.

This clone occurred once. This CDR3 reads CSVESGDGYTF. As DNA, the CDR3 is TGCAGCGTTGAATCAGGGGATGGCTACACCTTC. V usage is TRBV29-1 and J usage is TRBJ1-2, with D possibly TRBD1 on 6 matching bases. The V end was cut by 2 bases, the J end by 6 bases, with 7 bases between. Germline CDR1 reads SQVTM; CDR2 reads ANQGSEA. This CDR3 contains 11 residues.

The chain employs TRBV4-1 and TRBJ1-2, with D perhaps TRBD1 (5 bases). The length of the CDR3 is 12 residues. Germline CDR1 is MGHRA and CDR2 is YSYEKL. V was trimmed by 6 bases and J by 4 bases, leaving 9 bases between them. Here the CDR3 DNA reads TGCGCCAGCAGACAGGACGGCTATGGCTACACCTTC. This encodes CASRQDGYGYTF.

This rearrangement joins TRBV29-1 to TRBJ1-1; D is unresolved. The CDR3 sequence is 17 residues long. V dropped 7 bases and J dropped 0 bases, with 24 bases sitting between them. Germline assignment: CDR1 SQVTM and CDR2 ANQGSEA. CDR3 in amino acids: CSANRGQRVSMNTEAFF. CDR3 nucleotide sequence: TGCAGCGCCAATCGGGGTCAGAGGGTATCGATGAACACTGAAGCTTTCTTT.

The rearrangement uses TRBV30 and TRBJ2-1; 10 positions agree with TRBD2. The J segment lost 5 bases and the V segment lost 5 bases, leaving 6 bases of the junction unmatched. Germline CDR1 reads GTSNPN; CDR2 reads SVGIG (reference sequence). CDR3 length: 14 residues. CDR3 nucleotide sequence: TGTGCCTGGGCGGGACTAGCGTACCACAATGAGCAGTTCTTC. Translating it yields CAWAGLAYHNEQFF.

The rearrangement links TRBV5-5 to TRBJ2-7, with D uncertain. The CDR3 loop spans 15 amino acids. The germline V gene has CDR1 SGHKS and CDR2 YYEKEE (reference sequence). V was shortened by 4 bases and J by 2 bases, with 16 bases between the two germline ends. The CDR3 sequence: CASSDENGSPYEQYF. The CDR3 region has the DNA TGTGCCAGCAGCGATGAGAACGGGTCTCCCTACGAGCAGTACTTC.

This chain uses TRBV7-3 with TRBJ2-5; 7 bases agree with TRBD2. The CDR3 has 15 residues. CDR1 and CDR2 from the germline V gene are SGHTA and FQGTGA. J was trimmed by 0 bases and V by 2 bases; bases with no gene match: 3. The CDR3 DNA follows: TGTGCCAGCAGCTTAGGTCTAGCGGACCAAGAGACCCAGTACTTC. This translates into CASSLGLADQETQYF.

The rearrangement joins TRBV6-5 to TRBJ2-7; 8 nucleotides line up with TRBD1. The CDR3 covers 11 residues. Germline V gene lookup returns CDR1 MNHEY and CDR2 SVGAGI. Trimming removed 5 bases from V and 12 bases from J; junction bases left unmatched: 6. This CDR3 is CASSGQGLWYF. In nucleotides, the CDR3 is TGTGCCAGCAGTGGACAGGGACTCTGGTACTTC.

The chain couples TRBV6-5 to TRBJ2-2, with 8 bases that match TRBD1. The V gene's germline CDR1 is MNHEY and CDR2 SVGAGI. This CDR3 is 16 amino acids long. V lost 1 base and J lost 5; bases outside the gene matches: 6. Here the CDR3 reads CASSYFRGRSTGELFF. The CDR3, as DNA: TGTGCCAGCAGTTACTTCAGGGGGCGATCGACCGGGGAGCTGTTTTTT.

A single count supports this clone. V is TRBV28 and J is TRBJ2-1; 8 positions agree with TRBD2. CDR1 is MDHEN, CDR2 SYDVKM, per germline. The CDR3 spans 15 residues. J was trimmed by 6 bases and V by 7 bases; bases with no gene match: 11. The CDR3 bases are TGTGCCAGCACCGAATGGGCGGGAGGCCCCAATGAGCAGTTCTTC. Its protein product is CASTEWAGGPNEQFF.

This clone was counted a few times. The chain employs TRBV12-5 and TRBJ2-4; TRBD1 is a possible D gene (6 bases). Looked up from germline, CDR1 is LGHNT and CDR2 is FRNRAP. V was pared by 4 bases and J by 0 bases, with 16 bases between. The CDR3 covers 17 residues. The CDR3 nucleotides read TGTGCTAGTGGTTCCTACCCCGAGGGGGTAGCCAAAAACATTCAGTACTTC. Its translation is CASGSYPEGVAKNIQYF.

The chain employs TRBV27 and TRBJ2-1, with D possibly being TRBD1 (6 bases). V gave up 3 bases and J gave up 9 bases, with 9 bases separating them. This CDR3 spans 12 amino acids. CDR1 is MNHEY, CDR2 SMNVEV, per germline (reference sequence). CDR3 sequence reads: CASSFGRGEQFF. The CDR3 DNA sequence: TGTGCCAGCAGTTTTGGCAGGGGTGAGCAGTTCTTC.

The chain links TRBV13 to TRBJ2-1, with 9 bases aligning to TRBD2. This CDR3 spans 16 amino acids. Looked up from germline, CDR1 is PRHDT and CDR2 is FYEKMQ (reference sequence). V shed 4 bases, J shed 4 bases, and the junction held 8 bases outside the gene matches. The CDR3 region is CASSSRTSALYNEQFF. The CDR3, as DNA: TGTGCCAGCAGCTCAAGGACTAGCGCCCTATACAATGAGCAGTTCTTC.

The chain uses TRBV5-4 and TRBJ1-1, with D possibly matching TRBD1 (6 bases). CDR1 SGHNT and CDR2 YYREEE come from the germline V gene (reference sequence). The CDR3 length is 12 residues. Trimming left V 4 bases short and J 5 bases short, with 9 bases between. CDR3 sequence reads: CASSTQGTEAFF. The CDR3 DNA reads TGTGCCAGCAGCACCCAGGGGACTGAAGCTTTCTTT.